The T cell receptor (beta chain) described here comes from a study of blood T cell repertoires in COVID-19. Original data processing: From reference gene primer amplification, estimates of nucleated cell counts were derived. The data were produced by immunoSEQ multiplex PCR, yet TCRdb's version contains in-frame clones alone and is incomplete. V, J and clone size reflect that table, while D and trimming were determined from the DNA. The sample has about 220,000 clones, roughly four fifths seen once. The CDR3 is made up of 17 amino acids. The germline V gene encodes CDR1 SGHRS and CDR2 YFSETQ. The J segment lost 0 bases and the V segment lost 2 bases, leaving 8 bases of the junction unmatched.

The origin of this receptor is a woman aged 55-69 years with acute or convalescent COVID-19. Input material: peripheral blood. This rearrangement joins TRBV5-1 to TRBJ1-3; TRBD1 aligns across 7 bases. Here the CDR3 DNA reads TGCGCCAGCAGCTTATCAGGGACAGCCGACTCTGGAAACACCATATATTTT. Protein: CASSLSGTADSGNTIYF.